The rows below give T cell receptor beta chains drawn from one sample of a study of blood T cell repertoires in COVID-19. Here immunoSEQ multiplex PCR was the method, and the copy in TCRdb shows in-frame clones only, minus some. The data show roughly 310,000 clones, with about 88% seen just once and around a tenth held by the top ten. The source material was PBMCs or T cells enriched from blood (not recorded which). The source is a woman aged 40 to 50 who had recovered from COVID-19. CDR3s include the opening cysteine and the closing phenylalanine or tryptophan. The D gene is left open where the match is weak. The size of a clone is reported for some rows only, either as once, few or many, or as a class for expanded clones.

J gene	V gene	D gene	clone size	CDR3 protein	CDR3 DNA
TRBJ1-1	TRBV28	-	-	CASSFVGIGEVEAFF	TGTGCCAGCAGTTTTGTAGGAATAGGGGAGGTTGAAGCTTTCTTT
TRBJ2-7	TRBV4-3	TRBD2	-	CASSQIGPGGVAGGNYEQYF	TGCGCCAGCAGCCAAATAGGGCCCGGAGGGGTAGCGGGAGGGAACTACGAGCAGTACTTC
TRBJ2-1	TRBV18	TRBD2	-	CASSPPLAGGPNNEQFF	TGTGCCAGCTCACCACCGTTAGCGGGAGGGCCAAACAATGAGCAGTTCTTC
TRBJ2-3	TRBV7-9	TRBD2	-	CASSEGLAVDTQYF	TGTGCCAGCAGCGAAGGACTAGCGGTAGATACGCAGTATTTT
TRBJ2-1	TRBV4-1	TRBD1	many	CASSPGTGAYNEQFF	TGCGCCAGCAGCCCAGGGACAGGGGCCTACAATGAGCAGTTCTTC
TRBJ2-7	TRBV19	-	-	CASSFRVNYEQYF	TGTGCCAGTAGTTTCAGGGTGAACTACGAGCAGTACTTC
TRBJ2-7	TRBV7-9	TRBD2	-	CASRQITSGDYEQYF	TGTGCCAGCAGACAAATTACTAGCGGAGACTACGAGCAGTACTTC
TRBJ2-1	TRBV24-1	TRBD2	-	CATSETSGRGDNEQFF	TGTGCCACCAGTGAGACTAGCGGGAGGGGGGACAATGAGCAGTTCTTC
TRBJ1-6	TRBV15	TRBD1	-	CATRGQGPSPLHF	TGTGCCACCAGGGGACAGGGTCCATCACCCCTCCACTTT
TRBJ2-7	TRBV3-1/TRBV3-2	TRBD2	-	CASSPTSGISEQYF	TGTGCCAGCAGCCCGACTAGCGGGATCTCCGAGCAGTACTTC
TRBJ1-2	TRBV20-1	-	-	CSASQGNYGYTF	TGCAGTGCTAGTCAGGGGAACTATGGCTACACCTTC
TRBJ2-5	TRBV11-2	TRBD2	-	CASSLLGGGAPLQETQYF	TGTGCCAGCAGCTTACTCGGCGGGGGGGCGCCTCTACAAGAGACCCAGTACTTC
TRBJ1-2	TRBV18	-	-	CASSPPVVYGYTF	TGTGCCAGCTCACCCCCTGTCGTTTATGGCTACACCTTC
TRBJ2-1	TRBV9	TRBD2	-	CASSVGTSANEQFF	TGTGCCAGCAGCGTCGGGACTAGCGCGAATGAGCAGTTCTTC
TRBJ2-3	TRBV28	-	-	CASSVRDTQYF	TGTGCCAGCAGCGTCCGAGATACGCAGTATTTT
TRBJ2-3	TRBV19	TRBD2	few	CASASGRANTQYF	TGTGCCAGTGCTAGCGGGAGGGCCAATACGCAGTATTTT
TRBJ2-1	TRBV11-2	-	-	CASSRGLEQFF	TGTGCCAGCAGCCGTGGACTCGAGCAGTTCTTC
TRBJ1-4	TRBV9	TRBD1	-	CASSGGTGYSNEKLFF	TGTGCCAGCAGCGGGGGGACAGGGTACAGTAATGAAAAACTGTTTTTT
TRBJ1-2	TRBV3-1/TRBV3-2	-	few	CASSSRANYGYTF	TGTGCCAGCAGCTCCCGGGCTAACTATGGCTACACCTTC
TRBJ2-2	TRBV10-3	-	-	CAIEGVNNGELFF	TGTGCCATCGAGGGGGTCAACAACGGGGAGCTGTTTTTT
TRBJ1-2	TRBV2	TRBD1	-	CASTLDRNNYGYTF	TGTGCCAGCACTCTGGACAGGAACAACTATGGCTACACCTTC
TRBJ1-4	TRBV6-6	-	-	CASSLGGEKLFF	TGTGCCAGCAGTTTGGGAGGGGAAAAACTGTTTTTT
TRBJ2-5	TRBV9	TRBD2	-	CASSVAGGEETQYF	TGTGCCAGCAGCGTAGCGGGGGGAGAGGAGACCCAGTACTTC
TRBJ2-2	TRBV10-3	TRBD2	-	CAISEAGGGTGELFF	TGTGCCATCAGTGAGGCGGGGGGCGGCACCGGGGAGCTGTTTTTT
TRBJ2-1	TRBV5-6	-	-	CASSLGRRDEQFF	TGTGCCAGCAGCTTGGGACGGAGAGATGAGCAGTTCTTC
TRBJ1-3	TRBV18	-	-	CASSPQTGRGSGNTIYF	TGTGCCAGCTCACCACAAACGGGCCGGGGCTCTGGAAACACCATATATTTT
TRBJ2-3	TRBV15	TRBD2	-	CATRGGGTTDTQYF	TGTGCCACCAGGGGCGGGGGGACCACAGATACGCAGTATTTT
TRBJ1-6	TRBV9	-	once	CASSVGQGLNSPLHF	TGTGCCAGCAGCGTAGGGCAGGGGTTAAACTCACCCCTCCACTTT
TRBJ2-7	TRBV7-2	-	-	CASSLDGGPIYEQYF	TGTGCCAGCAGCTTAGACGGGGGACCGATCTACGAGCAGTACTTC